This T cell receptor beta chain was captured by sequencing in a study of blood T cell repertoires in COVID-19. For the study at large: The United States, Italy and Spain provided the acute and convalescent COVID-19 samples. PBMCs, B-cell-depleted T cells, or T cells provided the cDNA or gDNA that made up the material.

Germline CDR1 is SGHNT and CDR2 is YYREEE (reference sequence). The ends were cut back, 1 base at V and 8 bases at J, with 14 bases in the middle. The CDR3 spans 14 residues. The repertoire was sequenced with immunoSEQ multiplex PCR; TCRdb's copy has only in-frame clones and lacks some. The sample records 210,000 or so clones, roughly nine tenths being singletons. This clone was counted between two and nine times. The TCR was taken from a woman in her forties or fifties with acute or convalescent COVID-19. The source material was peripheral blood. The V and J genes are TRBV5-4 and TRBJ2-3, with D possibly being TRBD2 (6 bases). The CDR3 coding sequence is TGTGCCAGCAGCTTGCCCCTAGAGGAGGGTACGCAGTATTTT. The encoded protein is CASSLPLEEGTQYF.